What follows are 29 T cell receptor beta chains derived from one specimen sequenced in a study of spatial heterogeneity in lung cancer. Study-level points and caveats: Within tumors, counts of expanded alpha and beta TCRs tracked tumor mutation counts.

Their target antigens are unknown. The time point is: sample taken at primary tumor resection. TCRdb reprocessed the 5' RACE reads via MiXCR and lists one record per CDR3 protein. The sample includes roughly 9,900 distinct CDR3 sequences, less than 7.5% of them seen just once. The sequenced sample was lung tumor tissue, obtained at surgery. The receptors originated from a female donor with early-stage non-small cell lung cancer.

This chain links TRBV7-2 with TRBJ2-3; 10 bases line up with TRBD2. The CDR3 length is 15 residues. J was trimmed by 4 bases and V by 2 bases; bases with no gene match: 3. In germline, CDR1 is SGHTA, CDR2 FQGNSA. CDR3 protein: CASSLLAGGADTQYF. The DNA of the CDR3 is TGTGCCAGCAGCTTATTAGCGGGAGGAGCAGATACGCAGTATTTT.

This clonotype was counted at least ten times. The chain couples TRBV5-1 to TRBJ1-1; D is unclear. Trimming left V 5 bases short and J 4 bases short, with 15 bases between. The CDR3 sequence is 14 residues long. The V gene's germline CDR1 is SGHRS and CDR2 YFSETQ. In DNA form, the CDR3 reads TGCGCCAGCAGTATGAATGGGGAGGCCACTGAAGCTTTCTTT. Its translation: CASSMNGEATEAFF.

By frequency in the sample, this clonotype is medium-sized (0.01 to 0.1%). The genes are TRBV7-9 and TRBJ1-3; no clear D gene. This CDR3 has 15 amino acids. CDR1 is SEHNR and CDR2 is FQNEAQ in the germline V gene (reference sequence). Trimming pared 1 base from V and 0 bases from J, leaving 7 bases between. The CDR3 sequence is CASSLGGPSGNTIYF. Written as DNA, the CDR3 is TGTGCCAGCAGCTTAGGAGGCCCCTCTGGAAACACCATATATTTT.

There are many counts of this clonotype. The chain links TRBV5-5 to TRBJ1-1, with TRBD1 matching over 7 bases. CDR3 length equals 15 residues. The trim removed 1 base at V and 1 base at J, leaving 4 bases unmatched. Looked up from germline, CDR1 is SGHKS and CDR2 is YYEKEE (reference sequence). CDR3 amino acids: CASSLLGQQNTEAFF. The CDR3 coding sequence is TGTGCCAGCAGCTTGCTGGGACAGCAGAACACTGAAGCTTTCTTT. The full variable domain, its missing parts supplied by reference TRBV5-5 and TRBJ1-1, is DAGVTQSPTHLIKTRGQQVTLRCSPISGHKSVSWYQQVLGQGPQFIFQYYEKEERGRGNFPDRFSARQFPNYSSELNVNALLLGDSALYLCASSLLGQQNTEAFFGQGTRLTVV.

The chain links TRBV20-1 to TRBJ2-2; D possibly corresponds to TRBD2 (6 bases). The V gene lost 6 bases and the J gene lost 0 bases, with 8 bases spanning the gap. The CDR3 length is 13 residues. Germline lookup yields CDR1 DFQATT and CDR2 SNEGSKA (reference sequence). DNA for the CDR3: TGCAGTGCGTTAGCGGCGAACACCGGGGAGCTGTTTTTT. Residues: CSALAANTGELFF.

This clonotype came up a few times. The chain carries TRBV20-1 and TRBJ2-3; perhaps TRBD2 as D (6 bases). This CDR3 is 11 amino acids long. Per germline, CDR1 DFQATT and CDR2 SNEGSKA (reference sequence). V gave up 6 bases and J gave up 4 bases, with 8 bases separating them. CDR3 bases: TGCAGTGCCGGAGGGGCAGATACGCAGTATTTT. Translation gives CSAGGADTQYF.

This clonotype was counted many times. The V call is TRBV2, the J call TRBJ2-2; D not certain. Germline CDR1 reads SNHLY; CDR2 reads FYNNEI. Trimming took off 3 bases at V and 0 bases at J, with 8 bases between the two ends. The length of the CDR3 is 15 residues. The CDR3 loop is CASSDLPSNTGELFF. The CDR3 region has the DNA TGTGCCAGCAGTGACCTGCCTTCGAACACCGGGGAGCTGTTTTTT.

Of note for this clonotype: A single base separates this from a much larger clone, so it may be a read error. The chain recombines TRBV12-3 or TRBV12-4 with TRBJ1-2, with D perhaps matching TRBD1 (6 bases). The ends were cut back, 7 bases at V and 5 bases at J, with 20 bases in the middle. The CDR3 has 15 amino acids. In DNA, the CDR3 is TGTGCCAGCAACCAGACCACGCAGGGGACGTATGGCTACACCTTC. Residues: CASNQTTQGTYGYTF.

This clonotype was picked up a small number of times. This chain joins TRBV6-2 or TRBV6-3 and TRBJ2-1; unclear D gene. The ends were cut back, 2 bases at V and 3 bases at J, with 5 bases in the middle. This CDR3 spans 13 amino acids. The germline gives CDR1 MNHEY, CDR2 SVGEGT. The CDR3 DNA sequence: TGTGCCAGCAGTTACGGAGACTACAATGAGCAGTTCTTC. The encoded protein is CASSYGDYNEQFF.

This clonotype is large by share. The chain couples TRBV20-1 to TRBJ1-1, with D unresolved. CDR3 length: 12 amino acids. Germline CDR1 and CDR2: DFQATT and SNEGSKA (reference sequence). V was clipped by 5 bases and J by 5 bases, with 12 bases between them. The CDR3, as DNA: TGCAGTGCTCCCCAGGCCGTTACTGAAGCTTTCTTT. As protein: CSAPQAVTEAFF.

This clonotype rates as medium-sized (0.01 to 0.1%). The J gene is TRBJ2-7, the V gene TRBV6-2 or TRBV6-3, with D possibly matching TRBD1 (5 bases). Germline V gives CDR1 MNHEY, CDR2 SVGEGT. The CDR3 covers 15 residues. V lost 0 bases and J lost 3, with 12 bases in between. CDR3 in amino acids: CASSYSKWGGYEQYV. The DNA of the CDR3 is TGTGCCAGCAGTTACTCGAAGTGGGGCGGCTACGAGCAGTACGTC.

V is TRBV12-3 or TRBV12-4 and J is TRBJ2-7, with 12 nucleotides matching TRBD1. The CDR3 has 16 amino acids. With 6 bases clipped from V and 5 bases from J, the junction kept 11 bases outside the gene matches. Here the CDR3 DNA reads TGTGCCAGCAGACGGGACCGGGGACAGGGGGCCAACGAGCAGTACTTC. This codes for CASRRDRGQGANEQYF.

This clonotype has at least ten counts. The V gene is TRBV27, the J gene TRBJ1-2; D perhaps matches TRBD1 (5 bases). The CDR3 covers 14 residues. Looked up from germline, CDR1 is MNHEY and CDR2 is SMNVEV (reference sequence). The V and J ends lost 0 bases and 4 bases respectively, with 9 bases between them. In DNA, the CDR3 is TGTGCCAGCAGTTTATCAGGGACCTTCTATGGCTACACCTTC. Translating gives CASSLSGTFYGYTF.

This clonotype was seen repeatedly, ten times or more. The rearrangement links TRBV7-9 to TRBJ2-2; D is perhaps TRBD1 or TRBD2 (5 bases each). This CDR3 has 15 amino acids. Germline CDR1 SEHNR, CDR2 FQNEAQ (reference sequence). V was shortened by 1 base and J by 7 bases, with 13 bases between the two germline ends. CDR3 region: CASSLGAGSSGELFF. The CDR3 DNA sequence: TGTGCCAGCAGCTTAGGAGCAGGGAGTAGCGGGGAGCTGTTTTTT.

By sample fraction, this clonotype is medium-sized. The gene calls are TRBV6-2 or TRBV6-3 and TRBJ2-7, with 7 nucleotides matching TRBD1. CDR1 and CDR2 from the germline V gene are MNHEY and SVGEGT. CDR3 length equals 14 residues. The trim removed 8 bases at V and 1 base at J, leaving 8 bases unmatched. The CDR3 spells CASRNKGASYEQYV. In nucleotides, the CDR3 is TGTGCCAGCCGAAATAAGGGGGCTTCCTACGAGCAGTACGTC.

This clonotype is termed medium-sized. The chain couples TRBV11-2 to TRBJ2-1; 12 nucleotides line up with TRBD2. Germline lookup yields CDR1 SGHAT and CDR2 FQNNGV. J gave up 7 bases and V 4 bases, and 11 bases lay outside the gene matches. The CDR3 is 17 amino acids. The CDR3 DNA is TGTGCCAGCAGCTACGGGACTAGCGGGCGCTGGGTTAATGAGCAGTTCTTC. Translating gives CASSYGTSGRWVNEQFF. Full variable domain (remainder filled in from reference TRBV11-2 and TRBJ2-1): EAGVAQSPRYKIIEKRQSVAFWCNPISGHATLYWYQQILGQGPKLLIQFQNNGVVDDSQLPKDRFSAERLKGVDSTLKIQPAKLEDSAVYLCASSYGTSGRWVNEQFFGPGTRLTVL.

By frequency in the sample, this clonotype is medium-sized (0.01 to 0.1%). The chain carries TRBV5-1 and TRBJ2-1; 16 bases align to TRBD2. CDR3 size: 18 residues. Germline V gives CDR1 SGHRS, CDR2 YFSETQ. V lost 4 bases to trimming and J lost 10 bases; unmatched junction nucleotides: 14. Here the CDR3 reads CASSAMGLAGGPTGEQFF. For the CDR3, the DNA is TGCGCCAGCAGCGCGATGGGACTAGCGGGAGGGCCAACGGGCGAGCAGTTCTTC.

In this sample, this clonotype turned up many times. The chain carries TRBV7-9 and TRBJ2-7; unclear D gene. Trimming removed 5 bases from V and 9 bases from J, with 17 bases in between. There are 13 residues in the CDR3. The germline gives CDR1 SEHNR, CDR2 FQNEAQ (reference sequence). The CDR3 spells CASSASGSGGQYF. The CDR3 nucleotides are TGTGCCAGCAGCGCCTCAGGTTCTGGCGGGCAGTACTTC. Full variable domain (remainder filled in from reference TRBV7-9 and TRBJ2-7): DTGVSQNPRHKITKRGQNVTFRCDPISEHNRLYWYRQTLGQGPEFLTYFQNEAQLEKSRLLSDRFSAERPKGSFSTLEIQRTEQGDSAMYLCASSASGSGGQYFGPGTRLTVT.

This clonotype has just a few counts. The chain employs TRBV20-1 and TRBJ2-7; no clear D. This CDR3 contains 11 residues. CDR1 is DFQATT, CDR2 SNEGSKA, per germline (reference sequence). Trimming left V 7 bases short and J 4 bases short, with 11 bases between. DNA of the CDR3: TGCAGTGTAGGTCCAGAGTACGAGCAGTACGTC. Encoded protein: CSVGPEYEQYV.

This clonotype is labeled as medium-sized. The chain employs TRBV29-1 and TRBJ2-4; D possibly matches TRBD1 or TRBD2 (5 bases each). CDR3 length: 12 residues. The ends were cut back, 6 bases at V and 7 bases at J, with 13 bases in the middle. Germline V gene sequence: CDR1 SQVTM, CDR2 ANQGSEA. In DNA, the CDR3 is TGCAGCGTCGCAAACGAGGGGAACATTCAGTACTTC. Amino acids: CSVANEGNIQYF. Full variable domain (outside the CDR3, taken from reference TRBV29-1 and TRBJ2-4): SAVISQKPSRDICQRGTSLTIQCQVDSQVTMMFWYRQQPGQSLTLIATANQGSEATYESGFVIDKFPISRPNLTFSTLTVSNMSPEDSSIYLCSVANEGNIQYFGAGTRLSVL.

At least ten counts were recorded for this clonotype. This rearrangement joins TRBV7-3 to TRBJ2-1, with D maybe TRBD1 (6 bases). The CDR3 extends over 16 amino acids. CDR1 and CDR2 (germline): SGHTA, FQGTGA. Trimming pared 5 bases from V and 0 bases from J, leaving 14 bases between. CDR3: CASSQEQGSSYNEQFF. CDR3 nucleotides: TGTGCCAGCAGCCAAGAACAGGGAAGCTCCTACAATGAGCAGTTCTTC. The variable domain in full, with the rest retrieved from reference TRBV7-3 and TRBJ2-1, is GAGVSQTPSNKVTEKGKYVELRCDPISGHTALYWYRQSLGQGPEFLIYFQGTGAADDSGLPNDRFFAVRPEGSVSTLKIQRTERGDSAVYLCASSQEQGSSYNEQFFGPGTRLTVL.

V gene TRBV2 combines with J gene TRBJ1-4; 9 bases agree with TRBD1. The V gene's germline CDR1 is SNHLY and CDR2 FYNNEI. Trimming took 8 bases from V and 8 from J; bases not matched to a gene: 9. This CDR3 is 14 amino acids long. DNA of the CDR3: TGTGCCAGCTGGACGACAGGGGGAGGCGAAAAACTGTTTTTT. Protein sequence: CASWTTGGGEKLFF.

This clonotype is medium-sized (0.01 to 0.1%). The rearrangement uses TRBV7-2 and TRBJ2-1; no reliable D call. In germline, CDR1 is SGHTA, CDR2 FQGNSA. V dropped 6 bases and J dropped 8 bases, with 11 bases sitting between them. This CDR3 comprises 12 residues. The CDR3 protein is CASRPLGDEQFF. The DNA for the CDR3 is TGTGCCAGCAGGCCGCTAGGCGATGAGCAGTTCTTC.

This clonotype has ten or more counts. This chain links TRBV9 with TRBJ2-7; TRBD2 aligns across 8 bases. J lost 2 bases, V lost 0 bases, and 4 bases had no gene match. CDR1 and CDR2 (germline): SGDLS, YYNGEE. CDR3 length: 15 residues. In nucleotides, the CDR3 is TGTGCCAGCAGCGTAGTAGCGGGACCAACCTACGAGCAGTACTTC. Translated: CASSVVAGPTYEQYF.

This chain uses TRBV11-2 with TRBJ2-7; D is perhaps TRBD1 (6 bases). V lost 2 bases to trimming and J lost 0 bases, with 8 bases between them. This CDR3 contains 14 residues. Per germline, CDR1 SGHAT and CDR2 FQNNGV. The chain's CDR3 is CASSLNRVSYEQYV. The CDR3, as DNA: TGTGCCAGCAGCTTAAACAGGGTCTCCTACGAGCAGTACGTC.

This clonotype was counted many times. This chain links TRBV11-2 with TRBJ2-1, with D hard to call. Per the germline V gene, CDR1 is SGHAT and CDR2 is FQNNGV. V dropped 5 bases and J dropped 11 bases, with 10 bases sitting between them. CDR3 size: 11 residues. CDR3 coding DNA: TGTGCCAGCAGCCTACCGGGCCAGCAGTTCTTC. It is translated as CASSLPGQQFF.

This clonotype has ten or more counts. This chain connects TRBV9 to TRBJ2-1, with no clear D. The CDR3 totals 12 residues. Per germline, CDR1 SGDLS and CDR2 YYNGEE. Deletions cut 0 bases from V and 3 bases from J, with 1 base between. The CDR3 spells CASSVGYNEQFF. In DNA, the CDR3 is TGTGCCAGCAGCGTAGGCTACAATGAGCAGTTCTTC.

This clonotype occurred many times. V is TRBV12-3 or TRBV12-4 and J is TRBJ2-1, with 8 bases fitting TRBD2. There are 15 residues in the CDR3. The ends lost 7 bases at V and 7 bases at J; junction bases unmatched: 12. DNA of the CDR3: TGTGCCAGCACCCCGGGGGGCGGGAGGTGGAATGAGCAGTTCTTC. Translation gives CASTPGGGRWNEQFF.

There are many counts of this clonotype. The rearrangement uses TRBV20-1 and TRBJ2-2; D call uncertain. V lost 0 bases and J lost 3, with 14 bases in between. The CDR3 contains 16 residues. The germline V gene has CDR1 DFQATT and CDR2 SNEGSKA (reference sequence). The CDR3, as DNA: TGCAGTGCTAGAGATTTCAGGTCGAGTTACACCGGGGAGCTGTTTTTT. Translation: CSARDFRSSYTGELFF.